These T cell receptor beta chains were read from a single sample in a study of shared clonotypes between healthy human individuals. Using immunoSEQ multiplex PCR, the repertoire was profiled, and TCRdb retains in-frame clones only, with some absent. The sample lists some 2.1 million clones, 85% to 95% occurring once. Material: naive CD4+ T cells sorted from blood. These receptors all stem from a man younger than 35 in good health. Both conserved end residues are part of each CDR3. D genes are given only for firm matches. Clone size appears in some rows only: once, few, many, or a class for an expanded clone.

V gene: TRBV7-9; J gene: TRBJ2-1; D gene: -; clone size: -; CDR3 protein: CASGGLVFRNEQFF; CDR3 DNA: TGTGCCAGCGGGGGGCTAGTCTTCCGCAATGAGCAGTTCTTC
V gene: TRBV6-1; J gene: TRBJ1-5; D gene: -; clone size: -; CDR3 protein: CASSEQGPFSGQPQHF; CDR3 DNA: TGTGCCAGCAGTGAACAGGGTCCGTTTTCAGGACAGCCCCAGCATTTT
V gene: TRBV7-9; J gene: TRBJ1-6; D gene: -; clone size: -; CDR3 protein: CASSRSLSRSSYNSPLHF; CDR3 DNA: TGTGCCAGCAGCCGATCCCTCAGTCGGAGCTCCTATAATTCACCCCTCCACTTT
V gene: TRBV10-3; J gene: TRBJ2-2; D gene: -; clone size: -; CDR3 protein: CAISPTDRDTGELFF; CDR3 DNA: TGTGCCATCAGCCCTACGGACAGAGACACCGGGGAGCTGTTTTTT
V gene: TRBV6-6; J gene: TRBJ2-7; D gene: -; clone size: -; CDR3 protein: CASSYSAGGNYEQYF; CDR3 DNA: TGTGCCAGCAGTTACTCAGCAGGGGGGAACTACGAGCAGTACTTC
V gene: TRBV11-2; J gene: TRBJ1-6; D gene: -; clone size: -; CDR3 protein: CASSFLDSANSPLHF; CDR3 DNA: TGTGCCAGCAGCTTCCTGGACAGCGCGAATTCACCCCTCCACTTT
V gene: TRBV19; J gene: TRBJ2-2; D gene: TRBD2; clone size: -; CDR3 protein: CASSPPGGLIPGELFF; CDR3 DNA: TGTGCCAGTAGTCCCCCGGGGGGTTTAATACCCGGGGAGCTGTTTTTT
V gene: TRBV9; J gene: TRBJ2-6; D gene: -; clone size: -; CDR3 protein: CASSAPGRGSGANVLTF; CDR3 DNA: TGTGCCAGCAGCGCCCCAGGGAGAGGAAGTGGGGCCAACGTCCTGACTTTC
V gene: TRBV7-2; J gene: TRBJ2-1; D gene: TRBD1; clone size: -; CDR3 protein: CASSPSIGQGGDRVQFF; CDR3 DNA: TGTGCCAGCAGCCCATCAATCGGACAGGGTGGGGACAGGGTGCAGTTCTTC
V gene: TRBV10-3; J gene: TRBJ2-2; D gene: TRBD2; clone size: -; CDR3 protein: CAISEGLGAGELFF; CDR3 DNA: TGTGCCATCAGTGAGGGACTAGGAGCCGGGGAGCTGTTTTTT
V gene: TRBV18; J gene: TRBJ1-4; D gene: TRBD1; clone size: -; CDR3 protein: CASSPVGQAGGEKLFF; CDR3 DNA: TGTGCCAGCTCACCAGTGGGACAGGCCGGTGGTGAAAAACTGTTTTTT
V gene: TRBV4-1; J gene: TRBJ2-1; D gene: -; clone size: once; CDR3 protein: CASSQDQAAFNEQFF; CDR3 DNA: TGCGCCAGCAGCCAAGATCAGGCAGCCTTCAATGAGCAGTTCTTC
V gene: TRBV2; J gene: TRBJ2-7; D gene: TRBD1; clone size: -; CDR3 protein: CASSRQGDDEQYF; CDR3 DNA: TGTGCCAGCAGTCGACAGGGAGATGACGAGCAGTACTTC
V gene: TRBV28; J gene: TRBJ2-7; D gene: TRBD2; clone size: -; CDR3 protein: CASMAGGIYEQYF; CDR3 DNA: TGTGCCAGCATGGCGGGGGGGATCTACGAGCAGTACTTC
V gene: TRBV5-1; J gene: TRBJ2-1; D gene: -; clone size: -; CDR3 protein: CASSLEVVDEQFF; CDR3 DNA: TGCGCCAGCAGCTTGGAAGTGGTCGATGAGCAGTTCTTC
V gene: TRBV19; J gene: TRBJ2-3; D gene: -; clone size: -; CDR3 protein: CASSPGLKGTDTQYF; CDR3 DNA: TGTGCCAGTAGCCCAGGACTAAAAGGCACAGATACGCAGTATTTT
V gene: TRBV28; J gene: TRBJ1-1; D gene: -; clone size: -; CDR3 protein: CASSLRQGGTEAFF; CDR3 DNA: TGTGCCAGCAGTTTAAGGCAGGGAGGGACTGAAGCTTTCTTT
V gene: TRBV30; J gene: TRBJ2-3; D gene: -; clone size: once; CDR3 protein: CAWRYGAGTQYF; CDR3 DNA: TGTGCCTGGAGATATGGGGCTGGTACGCAGTATTTT
V gene: TRBV10-3; J gene: TRBJ2-2; D gene: TRBD1; clone size: -; CDR3 protein: CAISDLGQGGTGELFF; CDR3 DNA: TGTGCCATCAGTGACCTCGGACAGGGGGGAACCGGGGAGCTGTTTTTT
V gene: TRBV5-1; J gene: TRBJ2-2; D gene: -; clone size: -; CDR3 protein: CASSHQSRAATIETGELFF; CDR3 DNA: TGCGCCAGCAGCCACCAGTCTAGGGCTGCGACGATTGAGACCGGGGAGCTGTTTTTT
V gene: TRBV30; J gene: TRBJ2-5; D gene: TRBD2; clone size: -; CDR3 protein: CAWSPLAGGQETQYF; CDR3 DNA: TGTGCCTGGAGCCCACTAGCGGGAGGGCAAGAGACCCAGTACTTC
V gene: TRBV5-1; J gene: TRBJ2-3; D gene: -; clone size: -; CDR3 protein: CASSLANLGTDTQYF; CDR3 DNA: TGCGCCAGCAGCTTGGCCAACTTGGGCACAGATACGCAGTATTTT
V gene: TRBV7-9; J gene: TRBJ1-1; D gene: -; clone size: -; CDR3 protein: CASQEGVTEAFF; CDR3 DNA: TGTGCCAGCCAAGAGGGGGTCACTGAAGCTTTCTTT
V gene: TRBV6-6; J gene: TRBJ1-1; D gene: -; clone size: -; CDR3 protein: CASSYGGSTEAFF; CDR3 DNA: TGTGCCAGCAGTTACGGGGGGTCCACTGAAGCTTTCTTT
V gene: TRBV9; J gene: TRBJ2-5; D gene: -; clone size: -; CDR3 protein: CASSVGTRQETQYF; CDR3 DNA: TGTGCCAGCAGCGTAGGGACTCGGCAAGAGACCCAGTACTTC
V gene: TRBV10-3; J gene: TRBJ2-5; D gene: -; clone size: -; CDR3 protein: CAISPSVGVQETQYF; CDR3 DNA: TGTGCCATCAGCCCAAGTGTGGGGGTCCAAGAGACCCAGTACTTC
V gene: TRBV25-1; J gene: TRBJ1-1; D gene: TRBD1; clone size: -; CDR3 protein: CASAGTGVTEAFF; CDR3 DNA: TGTGCCAGCGCCGGGACAGGGGTCACTGAAGCTTTCTTT
V gene: TRBV6-1; J gene: TRBJ1-6; D gene: TRBD1; clone size: -; CDR3 protein: CASSGRTGLNSPLHF; CDR3 DNA: TGTGCCAGCAGTGGACGGACAGGGCTTAATTCACCCCTCCACTTT
V gene: TRBV6-6; J gene: TRBJ1-1; D gene: -; clone size: -; CDR3 protein: CASSGQRNTEAFF; CDR3 DNA: TGTGCCAGCAGTGGACAGAGGAACACTGAAGCTTTCTTT
V gene: TRBV5-1; J gene: TRBJ2-3; D gene: TRBD2; clone size: -; CDR3 protein: CASSALALYTDTQYF; CDR3 DNA: TGCGCCAGCAGCGCACTAGCGCTATACACAGATACGCAGTATTTT
V gene: TRBV29-1; J gene: TRBJ2-5; D gene: -; clone size: -; CDR3 protein: CSVSGDGETQYF; CDR3 DNA: TGCAGCGTATCAGGGGATGGTGAGACCCAGTACTTC
V gene: TRBV29-1; J gene: TRBJ2-1; D gene: -; clone size: -; CDR3 protein: CSVSGVNEQFF; CDR3 DNA: TGCAGCGTTTCGGGAGTCAATGAGCAGTTCTTC
V gene: TRBV6-1; J gene: TRBJ2-2; D gene: TRBD1; clone size: few; CDR3 protein: CASGTANTGELFF; CDR3 DNA: TGTGCCAGCGGGACAGCGAACACCGGGGAGCTGTTTTTT
V gene: TRBV6-5; J gene: TRBJ1-5; D gene: -; clone size: -; CDR3 protein: CASSYRINQPQHF; CDR3 DNA: TGTGCCAGCAGTTACAGAATTAATCAGCCCCAGCATTTT
V gene: TRBV7-2; J gene: TRBJ2-7; D gene: -; clone size: -; CDR3 protein: CASSISGSAYEQYF; CDR3 DNA: TGTGCCAGCAGCATCAGCGGGTCTGCCTACGAGCAGTACTTC
V gene: TRBV9; J gene: TRBJ2-3; D gene: -; clone size: -; CDR3 protein: CASSVRSDGGSTDTQYF; CDR3 DNA: TGTGCCAGCAGCGTAAGGTCGGATGGCGGAAGCACAGATACGCAGTATTTT
V gene: TRBV27; J gene: TRBJ2-3; D gene: TRBD1; clone size: -; CDR3 protein: CATSTGGLGGTQYF; CDR3 DNA: TGTGCCACCTCGACAGGGGGCCTTGGGGGTACGCAGTATTTT
V gene: TRBV5-4; J gene: TRBJ2-1; D gene: TRBD1; clone size: -; CDR3 protein: CASRRDRDYNEQFF; CDR3 DNA: TGTGCCAGCAGGAGAGACAGGGACTACAATGAGCAGTTCTTC
V gene: TRBV4-3; J gene: TRBJ2-1; D gene: TRBD2; clone size: -; CDR3 protein: CASSQDRTSGLRNEQFF; CDR3 DNA: TGCGCCAGCAGCCAAGACAGGACTAGCGGCTTGCGGAATGAGCAGTTCTTC
V gene: TRBV9; J gene: TRBJ2-3; D gene: -; clone size: -; CDR3 protein: CASSVVSTDTQYF; CDR3 DNA: TGTGCCAGCAGCGTAGTAAGCACAGATACGCAGTATTTT
V gene: TRBV18; J gene: TRBJ2-7; D gene: -; clone size: -; CDR3 protein: CASVAERISSYEQYF; CDR3 DNA: TGTGCCAGCGTCGCGGAGAGGATAAGCTCCTACGAGCAGTACTTC
V gene: TRBV13; J gene: TRBJ2-7; D gene: -; clone size: -; CDR3 protein: CASSKEPQGGYEQYF; CDR3 DNA: TGTGCCAGCAGCAAGGAGCCTCAAGGAGGGTACGAGCAGTACTTC
V gene: TRBV2; J gene: TRBJ1-4; D gene: TRBD1; clone size: -; CDR3 protein: CASGDRSNEKLFF; CDR3 DNA: TGTGCCAGCGGGGACAGGTCTAATGAAAAACTGTTTTTT
V gene: TRBV2; J gene: TRBJ2-1; D gene: TRBD1; clone size: -; CDR3 protein: CASSGQGTGVHNEQFF; CDR3 DNA: TGTGCCAGCAGCGGACAAGGGACAGGGGTGCACAATGAGCAGTTCTTC
V gene: TRBV10-3; J gene: TRBJ2-3; D gene: -; clone size: -; CDR3 protein: CAISESTGRTDTQYF; CDR3 DNA: TGTGCCATCAGTGAAAGCACCGGGAGAACAGATACGCAGTATTTT
V gene: TRBV5-6; J gene: TRBJ2-5; D gene: TRBD2; clone size: -; CDR3 protein: CASSLVGTTGTQYF; CDR3 DNA: TGTGCCAGCAGCTTGGTTGGGACTACGGGGACCCAGTACTTC
V gene: TRBV19; J gene: TRBJ2-4; D gene: -; clone size: -; CDR3 protein: CASSIWGLPGDIQYF; CDR3 DNA: TGTGCCAGTAGTATCTGGGGACTCCCTGGGGACATTCAGTACTTC
V gene: TRBV2; J gene: TRBJ2-7; D gene: -; clone size: once; CDR3 protein: CASSVLGAGEQYF; CDR3 DNA: TGTGCCAGCAGTGTATTGGGGGCCGGGGAGCAGTACTTC
V gene: TRBV5-6; J gene: TRBJ2-7; D gene: -; clone size: -; CDR3 protein: CASSWGRSSYEQYF; CDR3 DNA: TGTGCCAGCAGCTGGGGACGGAGCTCCTACGAGCAGTACTTC
V gene: TRBV30; J gene: TRBJ1-6; D gene: -; clone size: once; CDR3 protein: CAWSNPPRRGGSPLHF; CDR3 DNA: TGTGCCTGGTCAAATCCCCCTCGCAGGGGAGGTTCACCCCTCCACTTT
V gene: TRBV2; J gene: TRBJ2-2; D gene: -; clone size: -; CDR3 protein: CATGVGTGELFF; CDR3 DNA: TGTGCCACAGGGGTTGGAACCGGGGAGCTGTTTTTT
V gene: TRBV9; J gene: TRBJ1-1; D gene: -; clone size: -; CDR3 protein: CASSASPLQGKNTEAFF; CDR3 DNA: TGTGCCAGCAGCGCGTCCCCCCTACAGGGAAAAAATACTGAAGCTTTCTTT
V gene: TRBV27; J gene: TRBJ1-1; D gene: -; clone size: -; CDR3 protein: CASSSRQPDRAFF; CDR3 DNA: TGTGCCAGCAGTTCAAGACAGCCCGATCGGGCTTTCTTT
V gene: TRBV2; J gene: TRBJ1-2; D gene: -; clone size: -; CDR3 protein: CASRWQGQGYTF; CDR3 DNA: TGTGCCAGCAGGTGGCAGGGCCAAGGCTACACCTTC
V gene: TRBV18; J gene: TRBJ1-1; D gene: -; clone size: -; CDR3 protein: CASSTGAVNTEAFF; CDR3 DNA: TGTGCCAGCTCGACGGGTGCTGTGAACACTGAAGCTTTCTTT
V gene: TRBV4-1; J gene: TRBJ2-2; D gene: TRBD2; clone size: -; CDR3 protein: CASSQVAGSNTGELFF; CDR3 DNA: TGCGCCAGCAGCCAAGTAGCGGGCTCGAACACCGGGGAGCTGTTTTTT